These 7 T cell receptor beta chains were sequenced from one sample in a study of T cell clonotyping in hematopoietic cell transplantation. The repertoire was sequenced with immunoSEQ multiplex PCR; TCRdb's copy has only in-frame clones and lacks some. The sample yields fewer than 45,000 clones, roughly 88% seen once. The sequenced sample was peripheral blood mononuclear cells. All receptors derive from a woman between 40 and 50 years old in good health. Some clones in this sample may be carry-over from other donors' samples.

The chain uses TRBV7-2 and TRBJ2-5; 8 nucleotides agree with TRBD2. V dropped 5 bases and J dropped 5; count of bases not matched to a gene: 10. Germline loops: CDR1 SGHTA, CDR2 FQGNSA. The CDR3 is made up of 15 amino acids. CDR3 sequence (DNA): TGTGCCAGCAGCCCGGACCGGGGGGGGGAGGAGACCCAGTACTTC. Translated, it gives CASSPDRGGEETQYF.

The gene calls are TRBV29-1 and TRBJ1-3; unclear D gene. Germline-derived CDR1 and CDR2 are SQVTM and ANQGSEA. The CDR3 sequence is 12 residues long. The V end lost 0 bases, the J end lost 4 bases, and 4 bases lay between the germline ends. CDR3 sequence reads: CSVEDSGNTIYF. The CDR3 bases are TGCAGCGTTGAAGACAGCGGAAACACCATATATTTT.

This clone is a singleton in its sample. The chain combines TRBV5-1 with TRBJ2-3; D remains ambiguous. The V gene's germline CDR1 is SGHRS and CDR2 YFSETQ. V was pared by 0 bases and J by 4 bases, with 9 bases between. This CDR3 has 14 residues. CDR3 DNA sequence: TGCGCCAGCAGCTTGGACGAGAGCGCAGATACGCAGTATTTT. Its protein product is CASSLDESADTQYF.

The chain uses TRBV7-2 and TRBJ2-2; tentatively, D is TRBD2 (5 bases). V was shortened by 1 base and J by 9 bases, with 12 bases between the two germline ends. CDR1 SGHTA and CDR2 FQGNSA come from the germline V gene. The CDR3 extends over 14 amino acids. The CDR3 loop is CASSLEGSSRELFF. The CDR3 DNA sequence: TGTGCCAGCAGCTTAGAAGGGAGTAGCCGGGAGCTGTTTTTT.

This rearrangement joins TRBV2 to TRBJ1-4; TRBD1 is a possible D gene (5 bases). Trimming pared 4 bases from V and 4 bases from J, leaving 7 bases between. The CDR3 spans 13 residues. The germline CDR1 and CDR2 sequences are SNHLY and FYNNEI. Here the CDR3 reads CASSAGINEKLFF. CDR3 in DNA: TGTGCCAGCAGTGCAGGGATTAATGAAAAACTGTTTTTT.

The V call is TRBV11-2, the J call TRBJ2-2; perhaps TRBD2 as D (6 bases). The CDR3 covers 14 residues. Between the trimmed V and J ends, which lost 6 bases and 3 bases, there was a span of 11 bases. The germline V gene encodes CDR1 SGHAT and CDR2 FQNNGV. DNA of the CDR3: TGTGCCAGCAGGACCGGGAGCTACACCGGGGAGCTGTTTTTT. As protein: CASRTGSYTGELFF.

The chain couples TRBV11-2 to TRBJ1-1; no clear D gene. The germline gives CDR1 SGHAT, CDR2 FQNNGV. The CDR3 has 13 amino acids. Trimming shortened V by 5 bases and J by 0 bases, and 7 bases separated the two germline ends. For the CDR3, the DNA is TGTGCCAGCAGCAGGTCCATGAACACTGAAGCTTTCTTT. This codes for CASSRSMNTEAFF.